The 23 T cell receptor beta chains presented below share a single source sample, sequenced in a study of Graves' ophthalmopathy and Graves' hyperthyroidism. The TCR beta CDR3 regions underwent amplification from RNA transcripts. Second-round multiplex PCR came after first-round RT-PCR with HTBI primers. TCRdb itself ran the multiplex PCR reads through MiXCR, one entry per CDR3 protein. The table has around 1,000,000 distinct CDR3 sequences, about 35% seen once; the top ten hold around 10%. Sample: peripheral blood or thyroid tissue (not recorded which). These receptor sequences come from an adult man with Graves' hyperthyroidism.

The rearrangement uses TRBV14 and TRBJ2-7; D tentatively fits TRBD1 or TRBD2 (5 bases each). The V end was cut by 4 bases, the J end by 1 base, with 17 bases between. The CDR3 consists of 16 residues. Per germline, CDR1 SGHDN and CDR2 FVKESK. Written as DNA, the CDR3 is TGTGCCAGCAGCCCCCTCTCTGGGGGTTATTCCTACGAGCAGTACTTC. Encoded protein: CASSPLSGGYSYEQYF.

The rearrangement links TRBV29-1 to TRBJ1-3; D is unclear. Germline V lookup: CDR1 SQVTM, CDR2 ANQGSEA. The CDR3 consists of 15 residues. V lost 0 bases and J lost 3, with 12 bases in between. The CDR3 region has the DNA TGCAGCGTTGAAGATCGGGAAGGCGGTGGAAACACCATATATTTT. Its protein is CSVEDREGGGNTIYF.

In this sample, this clonotype turned up many times. The chain carries TRBV2 and TRBJ2-5; the D is unclear. The V and J ends lost 6 bases and 3 bases respectively, with 8 bases between them. Germline loops: CDR1 SNHLY, CDR2 FYNNEI. The CDR3 runs 12 residues. Here the CDR3 DNA reads TGTGCCAGCAGGGCATCCAAAGAGACCCAGTACTTC. This encodes CASRASKETQYF.

This clonotype was seen many times. V usage is TRBV7-8 and J usage is TRBJ2-7; D is uncertain. The CDR3 has 17 amino acids. CDR1 and CDR2 (germline): SGHVS, FQNEAQ. Trimming pared 0 bases from V and 0 bases from J, leaving 15 bases between. The CDR3 nucleotides read TGTGCCAGCAGCTTAGCTGCCGGGTTCATAAACTCCTACGAGCAGTACTTC. It yields the protein CASSLAAGFINSYEQYF.

This clonotype appeared many times. The chain has TRBV29-1 and TRBJ1-2, with TRBD1 identical over 8 bases. CDR3 length equals 13 residues. Trimming removed 7 bases from V and 2 bases from J; junction bases left unmatched: 6. Per the germline V gene, CDR1 is SQVTM and CDR2 is ANQGSEA. Here the CDR3 DNA reads TGCAGCGCAGAGGACAGGGCGAACTATGGCTACACCTTC. It encodes CSAEDRANYGYTF.

This rearrangement joins TRBV10-3 to TRBJ2-5, with 13 bases aligning to TRBD2. CDR1 is ENHRY and CDR2 is SYGVKD in the germline V gene. V gave up 10 bases and J gave up 5 bases; unmatched junction bases: 10. CDR3 length: 15 residues. CDR3 protein: CASRLAGGAGETQYF. CDR3 sequence (DNA): TGTGCCAGCAGACTAGCGGGGGGTGCGGGGGAGACCCAGTACTTC.

At least ten counts were recorded for this clonotype. The CDR3 is CAISESWAREEQYF. The CDR3 DNA reads TGTGCCATCAGTGAGTCATGGGCCAGGGAGGAGCAGTACTTC. The chain employs TRBV10-3 and TRBJ2-7, with D perhaps being TRBD1 or TRBD2 (5 bases each). V was trimmed by 0 bases and J by 7 bases, leaving 13 bases between them. The CDR3 loop spans 14 amino acids. Germline V CDR1 and CDR2: ENHRY, SYGVKD.

This clonotype was counted only a few times. The chain joins TRBV5-1 to TRBJ2-2; 12 nucleotides agree with TRBD2. Germline lookup yields CDR1 SGHRS and CDR2 YFSETQ. This CDR3 has 17 amino acids. V lost 4 bases and J lost 5; bases outside the gene matches: 9. The CDR3 region is CASSPWTSGARTGELFF. For the CDR3, the DNA is TGCGCCAGCAGCCCTTGGACTAGCGGGGCAAGGACCGGGGAGCTGTTTTTT.

At least ten counts were recorded for this clonotype. The chain links TRBV29-1 to TRBJ2-2, with D maybe TRBD2 (7 bases). Trimming cost V 0 bases and J 6 bases, with 11 bases left between them. The CDR3 loop spans 14 amino acids. Germline V CDR1 and CDR2: SQVTM, ANQGSEA. In DNA, the CDR3 is TGCAGCGTTGAAGAAGGGGGGGTCGCCGGGGAGCTGTTTTTT. This translates into CSVEEGGVAGELFF.

The chain links TRBV2 to TRBJ1-2; possibly TRBD1 for D (6 bases). The V gene's germline CDR1 is SNHLY and CDR2 FYNNEI. The CDR3 extends over 13 amino acids. Trimming took 8 bases from V and 8 from J, leaving 18 bases between them. The CDR3 reads CASSPGAGFGYTF. The CDR3 DNA reads TGTGCCAGCTCACCGGGGGCAGGGTTCGGCTACACCTTC.

About this clonotype: This may arise from a read error, as a much more abundant clone is one base away. The chain employs TRBV5-1 and TRBJ1-2; no clear D gene. The CDR3 runs to 14 residues. Germline CDR1 reads SGHRS; CDR2 reads YFSETQ. The V end lost 2 bases, the J end lost 0 bases, and 8 bases lay between the germline ends. CDR3 loop: CASSFGRPNYGYTF. Here the CDR3 DNA reads TGCGCCAGCAGCTTTGGGCGGCCTAACTATGGCTACACCTTC.

The chain joins TRBV14 to TRBJ2-5; no reliable D call. Trimming left V 3 bases short and J 2 bases short, with 10 bases between. Looked up from germline, CDR1 is SGHDN and CDR2 is FVKESK. The CDR3 length is 14 residues. This CDR3 is CASSHILFQETQYF. CDR3 bases: TGTGCCAGCAGCCATATTCTTTTTCAAGAGACCCAGTACTTC.

About this clonotype: Germline is not matched at one junction end, which may reflect a read error. The chain is built from TRBV2 and TRBJ2-5, with 9 bases aligning to TRBD1. The V gene's germline CDR1 is SNHLY and CDR2 FYNNEI. This CDR3 comprises 11 residues. The CDR3 coding sequence is TGTGCCAGCAGTCGGGACAGGGTAGGGGGCTTC. Residues: CASSRDRVGGF.

J is TRBJ1-4 and V is TRBV29-1, with D hard to call. Germline V gene data show CDR1 as SQVTM and CDR2 as ANQGSEA. The CDR3 is 12 amino acids. V lost 4 bases and J 6 bases, leaving 9 bases between the germline ends. The CDR3 loop reads CSVAFEYEKLFF. The CDR3, as DNA: TGCAGCGTTGCTTTCGAATATGAAAAACTGTTTTTT.

The chain joins TRBV7-2 to TRBJ1-5; possibly TRBD1 for D (5 bases). The CDR3 totals 17 residues. V dropped 5 bases and J dropped 9 bases, with 26 bases sitting between them. CDR1 SGHTA and CDR2 FQGNSA come from the germline V gene. CDR3 in DNA: TGTGCCAGCAGCCCAGGCCCCCTGTGGGGGTCGGGTCGGCCCCAGCATTTT. It is translated as CASSPGPLWGSGRPQHF.

This clonotype was observed a handful of times. The rearrangement joins TRBV5-6 to TRBJ1-2; D remains unclear. CDR3 length: 14 amino acids. CDR1 is SGHDT, CDR2 YYEEEE, per germline. Trimming took off 1 base at V and 2 bases at J, with 9 bases between the two ends. In DNA form, the CDR3 reads TGTGCCAGCAGCTTGCGAGCTCGGAACTATGGCTACACCTTC. This gives the protein CASSLRARNYGYTF.

The sample holds a few counts of this clonotype. The rearrangement joins TRBV7-2 to TRBJ1-6, with 8 bases matching TRBD1. The germline V gene has CDR1 SGHTA and CDR2 FQGNSA. CDR3 length equals 16 residues. V lost 6 bases, J lost 7 bases, and 11 bases stayed unmatched. CDR3 in DNA: TGTGCCAGCAGGGGGGGGGCAGGGGGCGGGAATTCACCCCTCCACTTT. Translating gives CASRGGAGGGNSPLHF.

J is TRBJ2-2 and V is TRBV13; TRBD2 matches 9 bases. The CDR3 is 15 amino acids. The germline V gene has CDR1 PRHDT and CDR2 FYEKMQ (reference sequence). Germline trimming cut 5 bases from V and 4 bases from J; bases unmatched to any gene: 5. The CDR3 reads CASSRAGGSTGELFF. Here the CDR3 DNA reads TGTGCCAGCAGCCGAGCGGGAGGTAGCACCGGGGAGCTGTTTTTT.

This clonotype was observed at least ten times. This chain connects TRBV20-1 to TRBJ2-7; 7 nucleotides line up with TRBD2. V lost 0 bases to trimming and J lost 6 bases; unmatched junction nucleotides: 8. Germline V gene sequence: CDR1 DFQATT, CDR2 SNEGSKA (reference sequence). The CDR3 runs 14 residues. CDR3 DNA: TGCAGTGCTAGAGATTGGGGAGGGTTAGGCGAGCAGTACTTC. Residues: CSARDWGGLGEQYF.

The chain recombines TRBV29-1 with TRBJ1-1; D may be TRBD1 (5 bases). The CDR3 is 15 amino acids. CDR1 and CDR2 (germline): SQVTM, ANQGSEA. V lost 4 bases and J 3 bases, leaving 18 bases between the germline ends. The CDR3 DNA reads as TGCAGCGTTGTCGGGGGGAACTATGGCGACACTGAAGCTTTCTTT. Residues: CSVVGGNYGDTEAFF.

This clonotype has only a few counts. Germline is not matched at one junction end, which may reflect a read error. This chain uses TRBV10-3 with TRBJ1-6; TRBD1 matches 7 bases. CDR1 is ENHRY and CDR2 is SYGVKD in the germline V gene. The CDR3 covers 16 residues. The CDR3 bases are TGTGCCAGCAGTTTACGGGGACAGTCAATCTATTCACCCCTCCACTTT. Protein product: CASSLRGQSIYSPLHF.

This clonotype was seen a handful of times. This sequence joins TRBV5-4 and TRBJ1-2, with TRBD1 as a possible D gene (5 bases). This CDR3 has 14 amino acids. Germline V gene sequence: CDR1 SGHNT, CDR2 YYREEE (reference sequence). Trimming took off 5 bases at V and 4 bases at J, with 15 bases between the two ends. The CDR3 region is CASSLRAGTYGYTF. In DNA, the CDR3 is TGTGCCAGCAGTTTAAGGGCAGGGACCTATGGCTACACCTTC. Full variable domain (missing parts from reference TRBV5-4 and TRBJ1-2): ETGVTQSPTHLIKTRGQQVTLRCSSQSGHNTVSWYQQALGQGPQFIFQYYREEENGRGNFPPRFSGLQFPNYSSELNVNALELDDSALYLCASSLRAGTYGYTFGSGTRLTVV.

V is TRBV7-8 and J is TRBJ2-7; 11 bases fit TRBD2. Germline values: CDR1 SGHVS, CDR2 FQNEAQ. With 1 base clipped from V and 4 bases from J, the junction kept 12 bases outside the gene matches. CDR3 length: 18 residues. Here the CDR3 reads CASSLDASGRPGEYEQYF. The CDR3 nucleotides are TGTGCCAGCAGCTTAGATGCTAGCGGGAGGCCCGGGGAATACGAGCAGTACTTC. The variable domain in full, completed from reference TRBV7-8 and TRBJ2-7, reads GAGVSQSPRYKVAKRGQDVALRCDPISGHVSLFWYQQALGQGPEFLTYFQNEAQLDKSGLPSDRFFAERPEGSVSTLKIQRTQQEDSAVYLCASSLDASGRPGEYEQYFGPGTRLTVT.